This TCR beta chain derives from a study of cytotoxic CD8 clonotypes in ibrutinib-treated CLL. Turning to the study itself: The patients, over ten relapsed/refractory and approximately 15 treatment-naive, included 17 who were IGHV unmutated. Responses: some 24 partial, 2 complete; after median about 70 months, around 14 stayed remitted, some 12 progressed. The study's findings and limits: Shared public clonotypes were rare, and on treatment they either got smaller or stayed the same. Baseline clonality was higher than in age-matched healthy donors and moved in step with circulating CD8+ T-cell counts.

The data were produced by immunoSEQ multiplex PCR, yet TCRdb's version contains in-frame clones alone and is incomplete. Here the sample spans about 300,000 clones, roughly 76% being singletons. Germline V CDR1 and CDR2: SQVTM, ANQGSEA. The CDR3 is 14 residues long. V gave up 3 bases and J gave up 0 bases; unmatched junction bases: 3. As concerns this clone: Its cognate antigen is unknown.

The specimen comprised PBMCs, sampled at disease progression, from a patient treated with ibrutinib. The genes are TRBV29-1 and TRBJ1-1, with 8 bases matching TRBD1. The sequence came from a human donor with chronic lymphocytic leukemia. The chain's CDR3 is CSVDLTGVNTEAFF. CDR3 coding DNA: TGCAGCGTTGACCTGACAGGGGTGAACACTGAAGCTTTCTTT.